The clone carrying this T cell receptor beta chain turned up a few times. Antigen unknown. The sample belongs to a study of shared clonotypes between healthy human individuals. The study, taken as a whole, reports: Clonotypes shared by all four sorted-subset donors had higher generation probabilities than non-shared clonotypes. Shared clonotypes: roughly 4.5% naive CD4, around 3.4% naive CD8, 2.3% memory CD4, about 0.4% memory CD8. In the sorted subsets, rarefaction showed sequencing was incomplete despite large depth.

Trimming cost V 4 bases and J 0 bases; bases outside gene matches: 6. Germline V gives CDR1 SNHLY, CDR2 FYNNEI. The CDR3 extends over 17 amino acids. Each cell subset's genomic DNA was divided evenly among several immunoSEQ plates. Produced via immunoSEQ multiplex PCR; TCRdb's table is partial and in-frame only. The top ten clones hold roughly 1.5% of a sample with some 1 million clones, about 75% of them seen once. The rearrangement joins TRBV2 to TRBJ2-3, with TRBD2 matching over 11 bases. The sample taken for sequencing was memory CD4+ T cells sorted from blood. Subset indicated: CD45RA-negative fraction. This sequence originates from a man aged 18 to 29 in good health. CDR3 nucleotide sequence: TGTGCCAGCAGTGTTGGGACTAGCGGTTCTAGCACAGATACGCAGTATTTT. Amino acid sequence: CASSVGTSGSSTDTQYF.